The 23 T cell receptor beta chains in this list originate from one sample, sequenced in a study of PD-1 blockade in classical Hodgkin lymphoma. Sequencing used immunoSEQ multiplex PCR; TCRdb keeps in-frame clones, though not all of them. The sample holds roughly 42,000 clones, around 69% seen once. Time point specified: cycle 4 day 1 (C4D1), after 6 weeks of nivolumab. Each patient relapsed following autologous stem cell transplantation, and prior brentuximab vedotin exposure differed. The input for sequencing was peripheral blood mononuclear cells (PBMCs), taken before the fourth cycle of nivolumab. These receptor sequences come from a human donor with classical Hodgkin lymphoma.

The chain has TRBV29-1 and TRBJ2-3; 9 bases map to TRBD1. Germline V gives CDR1 SQVTM, CDR2 ANQGSEA. Trimming took 5 bases from V and 11 from J; bases not matched to a gene: 8. The CDR3 runs to 12 residues. DNA for the CDR3: TGCAGCGTTACCGAACAGGGGGCGGTGCAGTATTTT. As protein: CSVTEQGAVQYF.

This clone was found many times. J is TRBJ2-1 and V is TRBV7-6; 16 positions match TRBD2. The germline V gene encodes CDR1 SGHVS and CDR2 FNYEAQ. J was trimmed by 5 bases and V by 5 bases; bases with no gene match: 12. The CDR3 runs to 19 residues. In DNA form, the CDR3 reads TGTGCCAGCAGCCTCGAACCCGGGACTAGCGGGGGGGCCGACAATGAGCAGTTCTTC. Protein: CASSLEPGTSGGADNEQFF. The full variable domain, with the rest looked up from reference TRBV7-6 and TRBJ2-1, is GAGVSQSPRYKVTKRGQDVALRCDPISGHVSLYWYRQALGQGPEFLTYFNYEAQQDKSGLPNDRFSAERPEGSISTLTIQRTEQRDSAMYRCASSLEPGTSGGADNEQFFGPGTRLTVL.

This clone showed up just a few times. The chain uses TRBV7-8 and TRBJ2-2; maybe TRBD1 (6 bases). This CDR3 has 15 amino acids. Germline V lookup: CDR1 SGHVS, CDR2 FQNEAQ. Trimming took 2 bases from V and 0 from J, leaving 7 bases between them. The CDR3 coding sequence is TGTGCCAGCAGCTTACAGGGGCCGAACACCGGGGAGCTGTTTTTT. This gives the protein CASSLQGPNTGELFF.

This sequence joins TRBV2 and TRBJ1-5; D is ambiguous. V lost 0 bases and J 9 bases, leaving 6 bases between the germline ends. This CDR3 contains 12 residues. Looked up from germline, CDR1 is SNHLY and CDR2 is FYNNEI. CDR3 coding DNA: TGTGCCAGCAGTGAAGCGCAAGGGCCCCAGCATTTT. This gives the protein CASSEAQGPQHF.

This chain uses TRBV7-9 with TRBJ2-3; TRBD2 matches at 10 bases. V was pared by 1 base and J by 4 bases, with 8 bases of the junction left unmatched. The CDR3 length is 17 residues. CDR1 SEHNR and CDR2 FQNEAQ come from the germline V gene (reference sequence). The CDR3 DNA sequence: TGTGCCAGCAGCTTAGTTGGTAGCGGGGGGTATGCAGATACGCAGTATTTT. Translating it yields CASSLVGSGGYADTQYF.

The gene calls are TRBV29-1 and TRBJ1-4, with D possibly being TRBD1 (5 bases). V was cut by 5 bases and J by 7 bases, with 8 bases left in between. In germline, CDR1 is SQVTM, CDR2 ANQGSEA. This CDR3 is built from 11 residues. For the CDR3, the DNA is TGCAGCGTTCCAGGGACTGAAAAACTGTTTTTT. Encoded protein: CSVPGTEKLFF.

The chain joins TRBV19 to TRBJ2-3, with 7 bases identical to TRBD2. With 5 bases clipped from V and 2 bases from J, the junction kept 10 bases outside the gene matches. The germline V gene encodes CDR1 LNHDA and CDR2 SQIVND (reference sequence). The CDR3 covers 16 residues. The CDR3 loop reads CASSWGGRGITDTQYF. The CDR3 bases are TGTGCCAGTAGTTGGGGGGGGAGAGGGATCACAGATACGCAGTATTTT.

The chain employs TRBV19 and TRBJ2-3, with TRBD2 matching over 8 bases. The V segment lost 3 bases and the J segment 4 bases; nucleotides outside the gene matches: 12. This CDR3 is built from 17 residues. Germline V CDR1 and CDR2: LNHDA, SQIVND (reference sequence). CDR3 amino acids: CASSMEGLDVVPDTQYF. In nucleotides, the CDR3 is TGTGCCAGTAGTATGGAGGGACTAGACGTGGTTCCAGATACGCAGTATTTT.

The V and J genes are TRBV9 and TRBJ2-3, with TRBD1 as a possible D gene (5 bases). The V and J ends lost 3 bases and 2 bases respectively, with 16 bases between them. The CDR3 contains 16 residues. Germline CDR1 SGDLS, CDR2 YYNGEE. The CDR3 region is CASSAQLGAATDTQYF. The CDR3 DNA reads TGTGCCAGCAGCGCCCAGCTAGGGGCGGCCACAGATACGCAGTATTTT. Full variable domain (rest looked up from reference TRBV9 and TRBJ2-3): DSGVTQTPKHLITATGQRVTLRCSPRSGDLSVYWYQQSLDQGLQFLIQYYNGEERAKGNILERFSAQQFPDLHSELNLSSLELGDSALYFCASSAQLGAATDTQYFGPGTRLTVL.

This clone was seen a few times. For the CDR3, the DNA is TGTGCCAGCAGCTTGCTGCAGGTTGCTAACACTGAAGCTTTCTTT. It yields the protein CASSLLQVANTEAFF. This chain joins TRBV5-6 and TRBJ1-1; D is uncertain. V was trimmed by 1 base and J by 2 bases, leaving 12 bases between them. This CDR3 contains 15 residues. Germline CDR1 and CDR2: SGHDT and YYEEEE.

The chain recombines TRBV7-2 with TRBJ1-3; D is unclear. The germline V gene encodes CDR1 SGHTA and CDR2 FQGNSA. Trimming removed 5 bases from V and 8 bases from J, with 7 bases in between. The CDR3 has 11 residues. Written as DNA, the CDR3 is TGTGCCAGCAGCCGGGGTGACACCATATATTTT. Residues: CASSRGDTIYF.

This sequence joins TRBV2 and TRBJ1-2, with unresolved D. Trimming removed 7 bases at V and 2 bases at J, with 11 bases between. This CDR3 has 13 residues. Germline CDR1 and CDR2: SNHLY and FYNNEI. CDR3 protein: CASIPGSNYGYTF. The CDR3 DNA sequence: TGTGCCAGCATCCCTGGTTCGAACTATGGCTACACCTTC.

The CDR3 reads CASSWVGESTGELFF. CDR3 nucleotides: TGTGCCAGCAGTTGGGTGGGGGAAAGCACCGGGGAGCTGTTTTTT. This chain uses TRBV6-5 with TRBJ2-2; D may correspond to TRBD1 or TRBD2 (5 bases each). The germline CDR1 and CDR2 sequences are MNHEY and SVGAGI. The CDR3 loop spans 15 amino acids. V lost 4 bases and J 4 bases, leaving 13 bases between the germline ends.

The J gene is TRBJ1-5, the V gene TRBV6-5, with D tentatively TRBD1 (6 bases). The length of the CDR3 is 14 residues. V was cut by 4 bases and J by 6 bases, with 13 bases left in between. Germline lookup yields CDR1 MNHEY and CDR2 SVGAGI. This CDR3 is CASSSDKGGQPQHF. The CDR3, as DNA: TGTGCCAGCAGTTCCGACAAGGGGGGTCAGCCCCAGCATTTT.

This clone is medium-sized. This chain joins TRBV4-1 and TRBJ1-5; D not resolved. The V gene lost 1 base and the J gene lost 3 bases, with 10 bases spanning the gap. CDR3 length equals 15 residues. CDR1 is MGHRA and CDR2 is YSYEKL in the germline V gene. The DNA of the CDR3 is TGCGCCAGCAGCCAAGTTTTCGGAGACAATCAGCCCCAGCATTTT. Translating it yields CASSQVFGDNQPQHF.

The J gene is TRBJ1-1, the V gene TRBV18; no definite D call. The CDR3 loop spans 15 amino acids. V lost 3 bases and J 1 base, leaving 12 bases between the germline ends. Germline CDR1 is KGHSH and CDR2 is LQKENI. Here the CDR3 reads CASSPQFTGNTEAFF. As DNA, the CDR3 is TGTGCCAGCTCACCCCAATTCACTGGGAACACTGAAGCTTTCTTT.

The V call is TRBV19, the J call TRBJ2-2, with a weak D call TRBD1 (6 bases). V was clipped by 0 bases and J by 3 bases, with 20 bases between them. CDR1 and CDR2 from the germline V gene are LNHDA and SQIVND (reference sequence). The CDR3 consists of 19 residues. CDR3 amino acids: CASSIDGLKGQPYTGELFF. DNA for the CDR3: TGTGCCAGTAGTATAGATGGGCTAAAGGGACAACCTTACACCGGGGAGCTGTTTTTT.

The rearrangement joins TRBV6-5 to TRBJ2-7; 13 bases match TRBD2. Germline V CDR1 and CDR2: MNHEY, SVGAGI. Trimming took 5 bases from V and 7 from J; bases not matched to a gene: 8. CDR3 size: 15 residues. The CDR3 sequence: CASSRGTSGAYEQYF. CDR3 DNA: TGTGCCAGCAGTAGAGGGACTAGCGGGGCGTATGAGCAGTACTTC.

The genes are TRBV5-4 and TRBJ1-2; D is unclear. The CDR3 runs 15 residues. Germline V CDR1 and CDR2: SGHNT, YYREEE (reference sequence). Trimming removed 4 bases from V and 4 bases from J, with 17 bases in between. The CDR3 sequence is CASSLPQPEFYGYTF. The CDR3 DNA reads TGTGCCAGCAGCCTACCCCAACCCGAATTCTATGGCTACACCTTC.

The rearrangement joins TRBV5-4 to TRBJ1-4; possibly TRBD1 for D (5 bases). Germline CDR1 and CDR2: SGHNT and YYREEE (reference sequence). Between the trimmed V and J ends, which lost 0 bases and 10 bases, there was a span of 10 bases. The CDR3 runs to 13 residues. Written as DNA, the CDR3 is TGTGCCAGCAGCTTGGGGACAACCGCAAAACTGTTTTTT. Translation: CASSLGTTAKLFF.

This rearrangement joins TRBV28 to TRBJ1-1, with a possible D match to TRBD1 (6 bases). Germline loops: CDR1 MDHEN, CDR2 SYDVKM. V was clipped by 3 bases and J by 4 bases, with 15 bases between them. The length of the CDR3 is 15 residues. In nucleotides, the CDR3 is TGTGCCAGCAGTTTCCCCTTTAGGGGGGTCACTGAAGCTTTCTTT. Amino acids: CASSFPFRGVTEAFF.

The chain carries TRBV2 and TRBJ2-3; D assignment may be TRBD1 or TRBD2 (6 bases each). The germline CDR1 and CDR2 sequences are SNHLY and FYNNEI. V shed 3 bases and J shed 0 bases, with 13 bases lying between them. The CDR3 runs to 16 residues. The CDR3 is CASSESRGLSTDTQYF. CDR3 sequence (DNA): TGTGCCAGCAGTGAGTCACGGGGGCTGAGCACAGATACGCAGTATTTT.

The rearrangement joins TRBV5-1 to TRBJ1-2; possibly TRBD1 for D (6 bases). The V end lost 5 bases, the J end lost 4 bases, and 9 bases lay between the germline ends. The CDR3 has 12 amino acids. Per the germline V gene, CDR1 is SGHRS and CDR2 is YFSETQ. The chain's CDR3 is CASRGAGYGYTF. DNA for the CDR3: TGCGCCAGCAGGGGGGCCGGCTATGGCTACACCTTC.